These 26 T cell receptor beta chains originate from one sample sequenced in a study of blood T cells in healthy people across ages. It was with a sample-barcoded 5' primer and a J-beta primer mix that a second PCR of roughly 7 to 12 cycles was run. One entry per CDR3 protein, called by TCRdb with MiXCR from the 5' RACE reads. The sample has 730,000 or so distinct CDR3 sequences, roughly 41% seen once. Material for sequencing was blood. The receptors were gathered from a woman aged 60-75 years in good health.

This clonotype was counted between two and nine times. This chain connects TRBV9 to TRBJ2-7, with TRBD2 matching 9 bases. Germline CDR1 reads SGDLS; CDR2 reads YYNGEE. V gave up 0 bases and J gave up 6 bases; unmatched junction bases: 7. This CDR3 is 15 amino acids long. The CDR3 region is CASSVVAGGPLEQYF. The CDR3 DNA sequence: TGTGCCAGCAGCGTAGTCGCGGGAGGGCCGCTCGAGCAGTACTTC.

The table lists this clonotype with a few counts. The chain links TRBV6-2 or TRBV6-3 to TRBJ2-5, with 8 bases aligning to TRBD2. The ends lost 8 bases at V and 6 bases at J; junction bases unmatched: 14. The CDR3 has 15 residues. The germline gives CDR1 MNHEY, CDR2 SVGEGT. CDR3 in DNA: TGTGCCAGCTCTCCGGGGGGGTCTACTACGCAGACCCAGTACTTC. Residues: CASSPGGSTTQTQYF.

This clonotype has at least ten counts. V usage is TRBV29-1 and J usage is TRBJ2-7; D gene unclear. From germline, CDR1 is SQVTM and CDR2 ANQGSEA. This CDR3 has 17 residues. V was shortened by 2 bases and J by 0 bases, with 20 bases between the two germline ends. CDR3 region: CSVEMVARMGNSYEQYF. CDR3 DNA: TGCAGCGTTGAAATGGTGGCTAGGATGGGAAACTCCTACGAGCAGTACTTC.

V is TRBV11-2 and J is TRBJ2-7, with 10 bases aligning to TRBD2. CDR3 length: 16 residues. With 5 bases clipped from V and 1 base from J, the junction kept 8 bases outside the gene matches. Germline CDR1 is SGHAT and CDR2 is FQNNGV. CDR3 sequence: CASSIRTSGISYEQYF. In nucleotides, the CDR3 is TGTGCCAGCAGCATACGGACTAGCGGAATTTCCTACGAGCAGTACTTC.

This rearrangement joins TRBV3-1 to TRBJ2-5; D remains unclear. CDR1 is LGHDT, CDR2 YNNKEL, per germline (reference sequence). Trimming left V 0 bases short and J 11 bases short, with 19 bases between. This CDR3 contains 15 residues. In DNA form, the CDR3 reads TGTGCCAGCAGCCAAGATAGGGCCACCTGGAATGAGCAGTACTTC. Amino acid sequence: CASSQDRATWNEQYF.

This chain links TRBV11-1 with TRBJ2-1, with 11 bases aligning to TRBD1. V lost 5 bases to trimming and J lost 8 bases; unmatched junction nucleotides: 8. In germline, CDR1 is SGHAT, CDR2 FQDESV (reference sequence). The CDR3 runs 15 residues. The DNA for the CDR3 is TGTGCCAGCAGCGGCCGGGACAGGGGGTTTCATGAGCAGTTCTTC. As protein: CASSGRDRGFHEQFF.

The chain couples TRBV6-2 or TRBV6-3 to TRBJ2-3, with 10 bases aligning to TRBD2. The J segment lost 3 bases and the V segment lost 5 bases, leaving 5 bases of the junction unmatched. Germline V gene lookup returns CDR1 MNHEY and CDR2 SVGEGT. CDR3 length: 15 amino acids. CDR3 in amino acids: CASSHSTSGTDTQYF. The CDR3 nucleotides read TGTGCCAGCAGTCATTCGACTAGCGGGACAGATACGCAGTATTTT.

This clonotype was counted a few times. This chain uses TRBV11-1 with TRBJ2-7; 8 nucleotides align to TRBD1. CDR3 length equals 14 residues. Per germline, CDR1 SGHAT and CDR2 FQDESV (reference sequence). Trimming cost V 5 bases and J 2 bases; bases outside gene matches: 5. The CDR3 region has the DNA TGTGCCAGCAGCACTCGCAGGGGGCCCTACGAGCAGTACTTC. It encodes CASSTRRGPYEQYF.

V is TRBV29-1 and J is TRBJ2-7, with D unresolved. The J call could be wrong; TRBJ2-5 is a better fit for the DNA end. The V gene's germline CDR1 is SQVTM and CDR2 ANQGSEA. The CDR3 is 13 residues long. The CDR3 is CSVEWVYQETQYF. CDR3 DNA sequence: TGCAGCGTTGAATGGGTCTATCAAGAGACCCAGTACTTC.

This clonotype was counted only a few times. The V gene is TRBV20-1, the J gene TRBJ2-1; 8 positions match TRBD2. Trimming at V came to 0 bases and at J to 0 bases, leaving 4 bases not matched to a gene. The V gene's germline CDR1 is DFQATT and CDR2 SNEGSKA (reference sequence). This CDR3 is 16 amino acids long. Here the CDR3 reads CSARELAASSYNEQFF. Written as DNA, the CDR3 is TGCAGTGCTAGAGAACTAGCGGCTAGCTCCTACAATGAGCAGTTCTTC.

The V call is TRBV5-1, the J call TRBJ2-4; no clear D. V gave up 4 bases and J gave up 5 bases, with 7 bases separating them. Germline loops: CDR1 SGHRS, CDR2 YFSETQ. The CDR3 totals 12 residues. The CDR3 nucleotides read TGCGCCAGCAGCCCGAACGAAAACATTCAGTACTTC. It is translated as CASSPNENIQYF.

This clonotype was counted a few times. A much larger clone lies one base from this, so it may be a read error. The gene calls are TRBV7-6 and TRBJ2-4; the D is unclear. CDR1 is SGHVS, CDR2 FNYEAQ, per germline. Trimming took off 5 bases at V and 5 bases at J, with 10 bases between the two ends. There are 13 residues in the CDR3. CDR3 in DNA: TGTGCCAGCAGCGTAGGTACCCAAAACATTCAGTACTTC. This gives the protein CASSVGTQNIQYF.

In DNA form, the CDR3 reads TGTGCCAGCAGCTTCGAGGGTATAGGGGAGCAGTACTTC. It yields the protein CASSFEGIGEQYF. The genes are TRBV5-8 and TRBJ2-7, with D maybe TRBD2 (5 bases). This CDR3 has 13 residues. Germline V gene sequence: CDR1 SGHTS, CDR2 YDEGEE. V was shortened by 2 bases and J by 7 bases, with 13 bases between the two germline ends.

The J gene is TRBJ1-4, the V gene TRBV4-3; TRBD1 agrees at 9 bases. The CDR3 contains 15 residues. CDR1 is LGHNA, CDR2 YSLEER, per germline. Trimming cost V 1 base and J 6 bases; bases outside gene matches: 3. The CDR3 loop is CASSQGDREDEKLFF. CDR3 bases: TGCGCCAGCAGCCAAGGGGACAGGGAGGATGAAAAACTGTTTTTT.

The rearrangement links TRBV3-1 to TRBJ2-1, with 8 bases aligning to TRBD1. V was pared by 4 bases and J by 9 bases, with 5 bases of the junction left unmatched. This CDR3 comprises 13 residues. CDR1 and CDR2 (germline): LGHDT, YNNKEL (reference sequence). DNA for the CDR3: TGTGCCAGCAGCCGCGGACAGGGATTTGAGCAGTTCTTC. This codes for CASSRGQGFEQFF.

Comments on this clonotype: A much more abundant neighbour one base away suggests this may be a read error. This chain links TRBV7-2 with TRBJ2-5; D is unresolved. Germline-derived CDR1 and CDR2 are SGHTA and FQGNSA. V was pared by 5 bases and J by 11 bases, with 21 bases between. The CDR3 sequence is 14 residues long. The CDR3 DNA follows: TGTGCCAGCAGCGTAGGCCCTGAAAACAATGAGCAGTACTTC. Its translation is CASSVGPENNEQYF.

This clonotype was found a few times. The chain links TRBV20-1 to TRBJ2-1; 9 bases are a match to TRBD2. CDR3 size: 15 residues. The V gene's germline CDR1 is DFQATT and CDR2 SNEGSKA (reference sequence). The V gene end was trimmed by 0 bases and the J gene end by 3 bases; junction bases not matched to a gene: 3. The CDR3, as DNA: TGCAGTGCTAGAGATGGAGCGGGGGGCTACAATGAGCAGTTCTTC. Residues: CSARDGAGGYNEQFF.

The rearrangement links TRBV25-1 to TRBJ2-1; possible D gene TRBD1, 6 bases. Trimming took off 3 bases at V and 7 bases at J, with 16 bases between the two ends. The CDR3 is 15 residues long. The germline CDR1 and CDR2 sequences are MGHDK and SYGVNS. The CDR3 nucleotides are TGTGCCAGCAGTGACGCGACAGGACTGGGGAATGAGCAGTTCTTC. It is translated as CASSDATGLGNEQFF.

This clonotype was seen just once. The V and J genes are TRBV19 and TRBJ2-2; 9 positions agree with TRBD2. Trimming removed 4 bases from V and 5 bases from J; junction bases left unmatched: 11. Germline values: CDR1 LNHDA, CDR2 SQIVND (reference sequence). This CDR3 comprises 17 residues. The CDR3 is CASSNAGGLRGTGELFF. Here the CDR3 DNA reads TGTGCCAGTAGTAATGCGGGAGGGCTCCGAGGAACCGGGGAGCTGTTTTTT.

This clonotype was observed a few times. V gene TRBV28 combines with J gene TRBJ1-2; 9 bases are shared with TRBD1. The CDR3 loop spans 17 amino acids. In germline, CDR1 is MDHEN, CDR2 SYDVKM. Trimming took 5 bases from V and 1 from J; bases not matched to a gene: 11. CDR3 in DNA: TGTGCCAGCAGTCTGTCGACAGGGGGGAGTCTTAACTATGGCTACACCTTC. This encodes CASSLSTGGSLNYGYTF.

This clonotype was seen a few times. The chain recombines TRBV9 with TRBJ1-6; D might be TRBD1 (6 bases). Trimming left V 0 bases short and J 10 bases short, with 11 bases between. The CDR3 extends over 14 amino acids. Germline lookup yields CDR1 SGDLS and CDR2 YYNGEE. The CDR3 loop is CASSVGGAGSPLHF. The CDR3 region has the DNA TGTGCCAGCAGCGTAGGGGGGGCAGGGTCACCCCTCCACTTT.

Note on this clonotype: This may be a read error, as it is one base from a much larger clone. This rearrangement joins TRBV9 to TRBJ2-5, with a possible D match to TRBD2 (6 bases). The V gene lost 4 bases and the J gene lost 5 bases, with 9 bases spanning the gap. The CDR3 runs 12 residues. CDR1 and CDR2 from the germline V gene are SGDLS and YYNGEE. CDR3 region: CASSQRGETQYF. Here the CDR3 DNA reads TGTGCCAGCAGCCAACGGGGGGAGACCCAGTACTTC.

This rearrangement joins TRBV20-1 to TRBJ2-7; D assignment may be TRBD1 or TRBD2 (5 bases each). V lost 2 bases and J 2 bases, leaving 16 bases between the germline ends. Germline CDR1 is DFQATT and CDR2 is SNEGSKA (reference sequence). The CDR3 runs 15 residues. The CDR3 loop is CSARKPTASPYEQYF. As DNA, the CDR3 is TGCAGTGCTAGAAAGCCGACAGCTAGCCCCTACGAGCAGTACTTC.

This clonotype was detected a few times. The chain recombines TRBV27 with TRBJ2-1, with 8 bases matching TRBD1. The CDR3 sequence is 15 residues long. V gave up 6 bases and J gave up 5 bases; unmatched junction bases: 9. Per the germline V gene, CDR1 is MNHEY and CDR2 is SMNVEV (reference sequence). CDR3 bases: TGTGCCAGCAGCCAGAGACAGGGGCGGGACAATGAGCAGTTCTTC. It codes for CASSQRQGRDNEQFF.

This clonotype has at least ten counts. This rearrangement joins TRBV10-3 to TRBJ2-7; D is possibly TRBD2 (6 bases). Trimming pared 3 bases from V and 0 bases from J, leaving 12 bases between. The CDR3 covers 15 residues. CDR1 ENHRY and CDR2 SYGVKD come from the germline V gene. This CDR3 reads CAISDVAESSYEQYF. The CDR3 DNA reads TGTGCCATCAGTGATGTAGCGGAGAGCTCCTACGAGCAGTACTTC.

This rearrangement joins TRBV4-1 to TRBJ2-1; 9 nucleotides align to TRBD1. In germline, CDR1 is MGHRA, CDR2 YSYEKL. With V trimmed by 0 bases and J by 10 bases, 7 bases remained unmatched. This CDR3 has 15 residues. CDR3 protein: CASSQDRDREGEQFF. CDR3 sequence (DNA): TGCGCCAGCAGCCAAGATAGGGACAGGGAAGGCGAGCAGTTCTTC.